The text below deals with one T cell receptor (beta chain). The repertoire was sequenced with immunoSEQ multiplex PCR; TCRdb's copy has only in-frame clones and lacks some. The sample yields more than 110,000 clones, around 86% seen once. V lost 5 bases and J lost 2; bases outside the gene matches: 4. The CDR3 totals 16 residues. Germline CDR1 reads MNHEY; CDR2 reads SVGEGT. This sample is part of a study of blood T cell repertoires in COVID-19. Study in general: The analysed material was cDNA or gDNA that came from T cells, B-cell-depleted T cells, or PBMCs.

Participants had their cohort set by participant-reported clinical history. Recovery meant two consecutive negative NP/OP PCR tests, professional clearance, or resolved symptoms. This chain uses TRBV6-2 or TRBV6-3 with TRBJ2-1, with 12 bases lining up with TRBD2. The sample comprised PBMCs or T cells enriched from blood (not recorded which). The source is a middle-aged man who had recovered from COVID-19. This CDR3 reads CASSHRLAGAYNEQFF. In nucleotides, the CDR3 is TGTGCCAGCAGTCACCGACTAGCGGGGGCCTACAATGAGCAGTTCTTC.